This T cell receptor (beta chain) was profiled in a study of cytomegalovirus exposure and HLA in healthy donors. For the study at large: Most genotyped donors, 81% of some 400, had Caucasian-associated genetic ancestry.

The PCR made use of 60 Vbeta and 13 Jbeta primers. Here immunoSEQ multiplex PCR was the method, and the copy in TCRdb shows in-frame clones only, minus some. This table holds 110,000 to 150,000 clones, approximately 68% found once. The sample taken for sequencing was PBMCs. The receptor was isolated from a man in his sixties in good health and CMV-seronegative.

CDR3 residues: CASRRDRGPYEQYF. In DNA form, the CDR3 reads TGTGCCAGCAGGAGGGACAGGGGACCCTACGAGCAGTACTTC. V usage is TRBV6-1 and J usage is TRBJ2-7; 10 bases are a match to TRBD1. The trim removed 6 bases at V and 2 bases at J, leaving 4 bases unmatched. The CDR3 runs to 14 residues. Germline lookup yields CDR1 MNHNS and CDR2 SASEGT.